The rows below give T cell receptor beta chains drawn from one sample of a study of T cell responses to AZD1222 COVID-19 vaccine. Data came from immunoSEQ multiplex PCR; TCRdb stores just in-frame clones and leaves some out. The sample lists under 80,000 clones; 70% to 90% were seen once. Here the sequenced sample was peripheral blood, taken on day 0 of AZD1222 vaccination. These receptors all come from an adult in good health. CDR3s include the opening cysteine and the closing phenylalanine or tryptophan. The D gene is left open where the match is weak. Clone size is shown for a subset of rows, as once, few, many or a class of expanded clone.

J	D	size	V	CDR3	DNA
TRBJ1-2	TRBD1	-	TRBV7-9	CASSALLRQGAPGYTF	TGTGCCAGCAGCGCACTCCTTCGACAGGGGGCGCCTGGCTACACCTTC
TRBJ2-3	-	few	TRBV18	CASSPEPFRTSTDTQYF	TGTGCCAGCTCACCAGAGCCCTTTCGAACTAGCACAGATACGCAGTATTTT
TRBJ2-2	-	-	TRBV7-6	CASSPSISVQHTGELFF	TGTGCCAGCAGCCCCAGTATCTCGGTCCAACACACCGGGGAGCTGTTTTTT
TRBJ2-7	TRBD1	-	TRBV5-5	CASSSPGQGSREQYF	TGTGCCAGCAGCTCTCCGGGACAGGGATCCCGAGAGCAGTACTTC
TRBJ1-5	TRBD1	few	TRBV3-1/TRBV3-2	CASSRRTGGEGQPQHF	TGTGCCAGCAGTCGAAGGACAGGGGGAGAGGGTCAGCCCCAGCATTTT
TRBJ2-7	-	-	TRBV27	CASREKKGSPIRYEQYF	TGTGCCAGCAGAGAAAAGAAGGGGAGCCCGATCCGATACGAGCAGTACTTC
TRBJ2-4	-	-	TRBV27	CASSGGVQYF	TGTGCCAGCAGTGGAGGAGTTCAGTACTTC
TRBJ1-1	-	-	TRBV19	CASSQWVYTEAFF	TGTGCCAGTAGTCAGTGGGTCTACACTGAAGCTTTCTTT
TRBJ1-6	-	few	TRBV14	CASSQVGNSPLHF	TGTGCCAGCAGCCAAGTGGGGAATTCACCCCTCCACTTT
TRBJ1-4	-	-	TRBV5-1	CASSLGGSQVNEKLFF	TGCGCCAGCAGCTTGGGAGGTTCACAAGTTAATGAAAAACTGTTTTTT
TRBJ2-3	TRBD2	-	TRBV7-3	CASSLGDYPSTDTQYF	TGTGCCAGCAGCTTAGGGGACTACCCAAGCACAGATACGCAGTATTTT
TRBJ2-3	-	-	TRBV9	CASSVSGPPPTDTQYF	TGTGCCAGCAGCGTCTCGGGGCCGCCTCCCACAGATACGCAGTATTTT
TRBJ2-2	-	-	TRBV27	CARSKNTGELFF	TGTGCCAGATCAAAGAACACCGGGGAGCTGTTTTTT
TRBJ2-7	TRBD2	-	TRBV28	CASSSPPGGSYEQYF	TGTGCCAGCAGTTCGCCCCCCGGGGGGTCCTACGAGCAGTACTTC
TRBJ1-3	-	-	TRBV14	CASSQDLGLSSGNTIYF	TGTGCCAGCAGCCAAGATTTGGGACTGAGCTCTGGAAACACCATATATTTT